Listed here are 17 T cell receptor beta chains from one sample, sequenced in a study of cytomegalovirus exposure and HLA in healthy donors. Researchers ran the PCR with 60 Vbeta and 13 Jbeta primers. Some clones are missing from TCRdb's copy, which holds only in-frame ones; the method was immunoSEQ multiplex PCR. The sample shows around 180,000 clones, approximately 84% of them seen only once. The sample comprised PBMCs. The receptors come from a girl under 18 in good health and CMV-seropositive.

The chain couples TRBV5-1 to TRBJ2-2; 8 bases agree with TRBD2. The germline V gene has CDR1 SGHRS and CDR2 YFSETQ. The CDR3 sequence is 15 residues long. V trimming: 1 base; J trimming: 3 bases; junction bases outside the gene matches: 2. The CDR3 sequence is CASSLRGGDTGELFF. CDR3 bases: TGCGCCAGCAGCTTGCGGGGGGGTGACACCGGGGAGCTGTTTTTT.

This sequence joins TRBV2 and TRBJ2-5, with D maybe TRBD1 (6 bases). TRBJ2-7 explains the end of the DNA better; the J call may be wrong. Germline V gives CDR1 SNHLY, CDR2 FYNNEI. This CDR3 is built from 14 residues. Here the CDR3 reads CAGKRGTQSYEQYF. CDR3 DNA: TGTGCCGGTAAGAGAGGGACACAATCCTACGAGCAGTACTTC.

The rearrangement links TRBV14 to TRBJ2-1; D is possibly TRBD2 (6 bases). CDR1 SGHDN and CDR2 FVKESK come from the germline V gene. The CDR3 is 18 amino acids. Deletions cut 1 base from V and 9 bases from J, with 25 bases between. CDR3 amino acids: CASSQVYWRDQRVSEQFF. CDR3 bases: TGTGCCAGCAGCCAAGTCTATTGGCGGGACCAGCGGGTGAGTGAGCAGTTCTTC.

V and J are TRBV27 and TRBJ2-5; possible D gene TRBD1, 5 bases. CDR1 is MNHEY and CDR2 is SMNVEV in the germline V gene (reference sequence). The CDR3 is 13 amino acids. Trimming left V 3 bases short and J 11 bases short, with 16 bases between. CDR3 in DNA: TGTGCCAGCAGTTTCCTTGGGGCGGAAGAGCAGTACTTC. It translates to CASSFLGAEEQYF.

The chain carries TRBV11-2 and TRBJ2-5; possibly TRBD2 for D (5 bases). From germline, CDR1 is SGHAT and CDR2 FQNNGV. This CDR3 region has 16 residues. Trimming stripped 6 bases from V and 11 bases from J, with 28 bases between. CDR3 nucleotide sequence: TGTGCCAGCAGTGACGAGGCCAGGACGGGCATACGAGGGCAGTACTTC. As protein: CASSDEARTGIRGQYF. The whole variable domain, remainder taken from reference TRBV11-2 and TRBJ2-5, is EAGVAQSPRYKIIEKRQSVAFWCNPISGHATLYWYQQILGQGPKLLIQFQNNGVVDDSQLPKDRFSAERLKGVDSTLKIQPAKLEDSAVYLCASSDEARTGIRGQYFGPGTRLLVL.

The chain joins TRBV6-1 to TRBJ1-2, with TRBD1 matching over 9 bases. The CDR3 contains 17 residues. Germline lookup yields CDR1 MNHNS and CDR2 SASEGT. Trimming cost V 0 bases and J 6 bases; bases outside gene matches: 11. CDR3 amino acids: CASSEAGLRTGANGYTF. The CDR3 DNA is TGTGCCAGCAGTGAAGCAGGACTTAGGACAGGGGCCAATGGCTACACCTTC.

As for this clone: Other DNA sequences in this sample translate to the same CDR3. CDR3 loop: CASSIRVNTEAFF. The CDR3 bases are TGTGCCAGTAGTATTCGGGTTAACACTGAAGCTTTCTTT. The chain combines TRBV19 with TRBJ1-1; no firm D call. Germline V gene data show CDR1 as LNHDA and CDR2 as SQIVND (reference sequence). Trimming stripped 3 bases from V and 2 bases from J, with 7 bases between. The length of the CDR3 is 13 residues.

For this clone: A junction boundary mismatches the germline segment, possibly from a read error. The J gene is TRBJ2-7, the V gene TRBV11-2; TRBD2 aligns across 7 bases. The CDR3 length is 16 residues. Germline-derived CDR1 and CDR2 are SGHAT and FQNNGV. CDR3 sequence (DNA): TGTGCCAGCAGCCTTATCAAGGGTCGGGGGGTCTACGAGCAGTGCTTC. It specifies CASSLIKGRGVYEQCF.

This sequence joins TRBV15 and TRBJ2-7; D may be TRBD2 (7 bases). The CDR3 has 15 residues. V dropped 8 bases and J dropped 0 bases, with 17 bases sitting between them. Germline-derived CDR1 and CDR2 are LNHNV and YYDKDF (reference sequence). The CDR3 here is CATSMGGTPSYEQYF. In DNA, the CDR3 is TGTGCCACCTCTATGGGAGGGACACCCTCCTACGAGCAGTACTTC.

J is TRBJ2-7 and V is TRBV7-8; tentative D call: TRBD2 (6 bases). Trimming stripped 5 bases from V and 2 bases from J, with 13 bases between. The CDR3 extends over 14 amino acids. Germline V CDR1 and CDR2: SGHVS, FQNEAQ. CDR3 residues: CASSPKWGAYEQYF. In DNA form, the CDR3 reads TGTGCCAGCAGCCCGAAGTGGGGGGCCTACGAGCAGTACTTC.

The V gene is TRBV5-5, the J gene TRBJ1-5; a possible D gene is TRBD1 (6 bases). The germline V and J ends were trimmed by 4 bases and 4 bases, with 15 bases remaining between them. CDR3 length: 15 residues. The V gene's germline CDR1 is SGHKS and CDR2 YYEKEE (reference sequence). This CDR3 reads CASSIFGTLNQPQHF. The CDR3 nucleotides are TGTGCCAGCAGCATATTCGGGACACTAAATCAGCCCCAGCATTTT. Supplemented by reference TRBV5-5 and TRBJ1-5, the full variable domain reads DAGVTQSPTHLIKTRGQQVTLRCSPISGHKSVSWYQQVLGQGPQFIFQYYEKEERGRGNFPDRFSARQFPNYSSELNVNALLLGDSALYLCASSIFGTLNQPQHFGDGTRLSIL.

The chain uses TRBV29-1 and TRBJ1-2; D remains ambiguous. V lost 7 bases and J 0 bases, leaving 12 bases between the germline ends. CDR3 size: 13 residues. CDR1 is SQVTM, CDR2 ANQGSEA, per germline. CDR3: CSARPTSNYGYTF. DNA for the CDR3: TGCAGCGCCAGGCCAACGTCTAACTATGGCTACACCTTC.

The chain employs TRBV5-1 and TRBJ1-3, with 7 bases fitting TRBD1. The trim removed 4 bases at V and 3 bases at J, leaving 1 base unmatched. The length of the CDR3 is 13 residues. Germline V gives CDR1 SGHRS, CDR2 YFSETQ. The CDR3 protein is CASSRDSGNTIYF. The CDR3 DNA is TGCGCCAGCAGCAGGGACAGTGGAAACACCATATATTTT.

This clone came up once. The chain joins TRBV9 to TRBJ2-7; unclear D gene. CDR1 and CDR2 (germline): SGDLS, YYNGEE. CDR3 length: 13 amino acids. V was trimmed by 0 bases and J by 0 bases, leaving 4 bases between them. In DNA, the CDR3 is TGTGCCAGCAGCGTAGGCAGCTCCTACGAGCAGTACTTC. Protein product: CASSVGSSYEQYF. Full variable domain (outside the CDR3, taken from reference TRBV9 and TRBJ2-7): DSGVTQTPKHLITATGQRVTLRCSPRSGDLSVYWYQQSLDQGLQFLIQYYNGEERAKGNILERFSAQQFPDLHSELNLSSLELGDSALYFCASSVGSSYEQYFGPGTRLTVT.

V is TRBV9 and J is TRBJ1-2, with TRBD1 matching 8 bases. Germline V gene sequence: CDR1 SGDLS, CDR2 YYNGEE. This CDR3 has 13 amino acids. Trimming cost V 0 bases and J 7 bases; bases outside gene matches: 2. CDR3 coding DNA: TGTGCCAGCAGCGTAGGGACAGGGAGTGGCTACACCTTC. Translating gives CASSVGTGSGYTF.

With respect to this clone: Other nucleotide sequences from this sample produce the same CDR3. The chain joins TRBV6-5 to TRBJ2-1; D is ambiguous. CDR1 and CDR2 from the germline V gene are MNHEY and SVGAGI. The CDR3 covers 12 residues. Trimming left V 2 bases short and J 9 bases short, with 8 bases between. CDR3 nucleotide sequence: TGTGCCAGCAGTTACCCGATCGGTGAGCAGTTCTTC. As protein: CASSYPIGEQFF.

The CDR3 nucleotides read TGTGCCAGCGGACAGCGAGAGGAAAAACTGTTTTTT. It codes for CASGQREEKLFF. The rearrangement uses TRBV7-9 and TRBJ1-4, with D maybe TRBD1 (6 bases). Germline assignment: CDR1 SEHNR and CDR2 FQNEAQ (reference sequence). The V and J ends lost 8 bases and 8 bases respectively, with 12 bases between them. This CDR3 has 12 residues.